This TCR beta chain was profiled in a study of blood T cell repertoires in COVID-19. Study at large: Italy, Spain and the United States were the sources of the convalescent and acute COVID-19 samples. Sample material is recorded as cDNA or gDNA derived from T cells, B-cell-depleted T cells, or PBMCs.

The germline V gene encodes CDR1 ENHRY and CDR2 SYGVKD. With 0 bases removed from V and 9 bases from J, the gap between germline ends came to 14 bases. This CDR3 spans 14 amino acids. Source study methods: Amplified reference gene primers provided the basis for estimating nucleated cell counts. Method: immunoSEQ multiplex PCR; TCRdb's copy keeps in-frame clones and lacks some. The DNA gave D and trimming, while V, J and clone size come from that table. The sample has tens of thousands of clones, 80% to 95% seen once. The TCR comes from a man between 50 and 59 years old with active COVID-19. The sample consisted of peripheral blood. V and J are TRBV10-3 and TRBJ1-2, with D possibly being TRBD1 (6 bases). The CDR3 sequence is CAISESRAGQRYTF. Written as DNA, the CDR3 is TGTGCCATCAGTGAGTCGCGGGCAGGACAGCGCTACACCTTC.